This T cell receptor (beta chain) was captured in a study of T cell changes during pregnancy in multiple sclerosis. V lost 3 bases, J lost 7 bases, and 4 bases stayed unmatched. Germline CDR1 and CDR2: KGHSH and LQKENI. The CDR3 covers 15 residues. TCRdb's copy holds only in-frame clones and misses some; the assay was immunoSEQ multiplex PCR. The sample contains 70,000 to 95,000 clones, 93% of which appear only once. The receptor's source is a female donor in good health, enrolled as a control in a pregnancy study. Sequencing used peripheral blood, obtained in the second trimester of pregnancy. The chain links TRBV18 to TRBJ1-6, with 9 bases that match TRBD1. For the CDR3, the DNA is TGTGCCAGCTCACCGTCCGGGACAGGGAATTCACCCCTCCACTTT. Translating gives CASSPSGTGNSPLHF.